The clone carrying this T cell receptor beta chain was found many times. What it recognizes is unknown. The length of the CDR3 is 15 residues. The V end was cut by 4 bases, the J end by 1 base, with 13 bases between. In germline, CDR1 is LGHDT, CDR2 YNNKEL (reference sequence). The time point denotes: persistent/refractory GD, antithyroid drugs over 5 years with positive TRAb. PBMC RNA was the source of the TCR library. Patients came from an endocrinology department in Xi'an, China. A nine-milliliter sample of peripheral blood was drawn into EDTA tubes. This entry belongs to a study of regulatory T cells in long-lasting Graves disease. Notes on the study in general: Public clonotype sharing was higher in persistent than newly diagnosed patients.

The TCR beta library used iRepertoire HTBI primers with Arm-PCR amplification of CDR3. One entry per CDR3 protein, called by TCRdb with MiXCR from the multiplex PCR reads. The data contain around 450,000 distinct CDR3 sequences, 20% to 25% of them singletons. The V and J genes are TRBV3-1 and TRBJ2-5, with D possibly TRBD2 on 5 matching bases. Specimen: peripheral blood mononuclear cells (PBMCs), collected when the disease was refractory, from a patient treated with antithyroid drugs. The TCR comes from a female donor with Graves disease. CDR3 amino acids: CASSPPSAVQETQYF. The CDR3 nucleotides read TGTGCCAGCAGCCCCCCCTCAGCGGTCCAAGAGACCCAGTACTTC.